This passage covers 15 T cell receptor beta chains from one sample sequenced in a study of blood T cell repertoires in COVID-19 (dated by TCRdb to 2019 to 2021). Libraries came from the immunoSEQ multiplex PCR assay. TCRdb's version of the immuneACCESS table is confined to in-frame rearrangements and falls short of the full clone set. An unresolved V gene accounts for under half of the shortfall where checked; the remainder is of unknown origin. The sample table contains about 120,000 clones; only one count was recorded for about 85% of them. The ten largest clones capture roughly 11% of the sample. Sequencing used peripheral blood. The receptors stem from a man of 80 years or more with acute or convalescent COVID-19.

This rearrangement joins TRBV6-5 to TRBJ1-1; D is ambiguous. V lost 5 bases and J lost 0, with 4 bases in between. Germline loops: CDR1 MNHEY, CDR2 SVGAGI. The CDR3 sequence is 12 residues long. CDR3 residues: CASSRLNTEAFF. DNA of the CDR3: TGTGCCAGCAGTCGTCTGAACACTGAAGCTTTCTTT.

The chain couples TRBV18 to TRBJ1-1; D is unclear. The CDR3 covers 13 residues. Trimming took 3 bases from V and 1 from J, leaving 6 bases between them. Germline-derived CDR1 and CDR2 are KGHSH and LQKENI. Here the CDR3 DNA reads TGTGCCAGCTCACCGAACAGGAACACTGAAGCTTTCTTT. Its translation is CASSPNRNTEAFF.

This sequence joins TRBV28 and TRBJ2-1; possible D gene TRBD2, 6 bases. Trimming pared 3 bases from V and 0 bases from J, leaving 9 bases between. Germline lookup yields CDR1 MDHEN and CDR2 SYDVKM. This CDR3 has 15 residues. The CDR3 loop is CASSFAGSSYNEQFF. CDR3 DNA sequence: TGTGCCAGCAGTTTCGCGGGGAGCTCCTACAATGAGCAGTTCTTC.

Only one count was recorded for this clone. V usage is TRBV5-1 and J usage is TRBJ1-6, with TRBD1 matching 7 bases. This CDR3 region has 14 residues. Germline CDR1 reads SGHRS; CDR2 reads YFSETQ. V lost 3 bases and J lost 7; bases outside the gene matches: 4. The DNA of the CDR3 is TGCGCCAGCAGCTCGGGACAGACCAATTCACCCCTCCACTTT. Translating gives CASSSGQTNSPLHF.

The gene calls are TRBV18 and TRBJ2-7, with 8 bases lining up with TRBD1. The CDR3 runs to 14 residues. Germline V lookup: CDR1 KGHSH, CDR2 LQKENI. Losses at the gene ends were 3 bases for V and 2 bases for J; bases not matched to a gene: 3. The CDR3 DNA follows: TGTGCCAGCTCACCTAACAGGGGGGCCTACGAGCAGTACTTC. Protein sequence: CASSPNRGAYEQYF.

The rearrangement joins TRBV10-2 to TRBJ2-1; 13 bases align to TRBD2. J gave up 9 bases and V 6 bases, and 14 bases lay outside the gene matches. This CDR3 has 17 residues. Germline V CDR1 and CDR2: WSHSY, SAAADI. The CDR3 reads CASRALGTSGTRGEQFF. The DNA for the CDR3 is TGCGCCAGCAGGGCCCTAGGGACTAGCGGGACCCGGGGTGAGCAGTTCTTC.

V is TRBV6-4 and J is TRBJ2-7; TRBD2 matches 13 bases. The length of the CDR3 is 20 residues. With 5 bases clipped from V and 2 bases from J, the junction kept 18 bases outside the gene matches. Per germline, CDR1 MRHNA and CDR2 SNTAGT. CDR3 protein: CASSSDDGLAGVTHTYEQYF. CDR3 in DNA: TGTGCCAGCAGTTCCGATGATGGACTAGCGGGAGTCACCCATACCTACGAGCAGTACTTC.

In its sample, this clone was seen a few times. V gene TRBV9 combines with J gene TRBJ2-7; TRBD2 matches 7 bases. The V segment lost 2 bases and the J segment 3 bases; nucleotides outside the gene matches: 8. The CDR3 is 15 amino acids. CDR1 and CDR2 (germline): SGDLS, YYNGEE. The CDR3 here is CASSVFDGGSYEQYF. The CDR3 nucleotides are TGTGCCAGCAGCGTTTTCGACGGGGGGAGCTACGAGCAGTACTTC.

As regards this clone: The junction does not match germline at one end; this may be a read error. The genes are TRBV7-2 and TRBJ2-1; TRBD1 agrees at 12 bases. CDR3 length: 12 amino acids. CDR1 is SGHTA, CDR2 FQGNSA, per germline. The chain's CDR3 is CASSIGTGGRIF. The CDR3 coding sequence is TGTGCCAGCAGCATTGGGACAGGGGGCCGCATCTTC.

The V gene is TRBV7-2, the J gene TRBJ2-3; 10 bases are a match to TRBD2. Per germline, CDR1 SGHTA and CDR2 FQGNSA. The V segment lost 5 bases and the J segment 2 bases; nucleotides outside the gene matches: 7. The CDR3 totals 16 residues. The CDR3 loop is CASSLSGLATTDTQYF. The CDR3 DNA follows: TGTGCCAGCAGCCTATCGGGACTAGCGACCACAGATACGCAGTATTTT.

The rearrangement joins TRBV29-1 to TRBJ1-4, with 10 bases matching TRBD1. Germline V gene lookup returns CDR1 SQVTM and CDR2 ANQGSEA. V lost 5 bases, J lost 8 bases, and 5 bases stayed unmatched. The CDR3 runs to 13 residues. CDR3 bases: TGCAGCGTTACCGGGACAGGGGCCGAAAAACTGTTTTTT. Amino acids: CSVTGTGAEKLFF. The complete variable domain, with remaining parts taken from reference TRBV29-1 and TRBJ1-4, reads SAVISQKPSRDICQRGTSLTIQCQVDSQVTMMFWYRQQPGQSLTLIATANQGSEATYESGFVIDKFPISRPNLTFSTLTVSNMSPEDSSIYLCSVTGTGAEKLFFGSGTQLSVL.

The chain combines TRBV2 with TRBJ1-3, with D tentatively TRBD1 (5 bases). There are 16 residues in the CDR3. The germline V and J ends were trimmed by 2 bases and 0 bases, with 11 bases remaining between them. Germline V gives CDR1 SNHLY, CDR2 FYNNEI. CDR3 sequence (DNA): TGTGCCAGCAGTGAAAGGGGCGGATTCTCTGGAAACACCATATATTTT. Its translation: CASSERGGFSGNTIYF.

The chain's CDR3 is CASSSLLPRAGGNPGANVLTF. CDR3 sequence (DNA): TGTGCCAGCAGTTCCCTCCTCCCCCGAGCGGGAGGGAACCCTGGGGCCAACGTCCTGACTTTC. V usage is TRBV6-2 or TRBV6-3 and J usage is TRBJ2-6, with 10 bases identical to TRBD2. The ends lost 4 bases at V and 2 bases at J; junction bases unmatched: 17. This CDR3 spans 21 amino acids. The V gene's germline CDR1 is MNHEY and CDR2 SVGEGT.

The genes are TRBV4-1 and TRBJ2-3; the match to TRBD2 covers 14 bases. The CDR3 is 17 residues long. V was pared by 3 bases and J by 1 base, with 3 bases of the junction left unmatched. Germline V gives CDR1 MGHRA, CDR2 YSYEKL. The CDR3 bases are TGCGCCAGCAGCCAGGCGGGACTAGCGGGAGGCACAGATACGCAGTATTTT. It translates to CASSQAGLAGGTDTQYF.

The chain links TRBV29-1 to TRBJ2-1, with D perhaps matching TRBD2 (6 bases). CDR1 and CDR2 (germline): SQVTM, ANQGSEA. Trimming removed 3 bases at V and 1 base at J, with 13 bases between. This CDR3 comprises 15 residues. The CDR3, as DNA: TGCAGCGTTGATGGCGGGGCTAGTTCCTACAATGAGCAGTTCTTC. Encoded protein: CSVDGGASSYNEQFF.